One and the same sample provided the 15 T cell receptor beta chains below, sequenced in a study of shared clonotypes between healthy human individuals. The method was immunoSEQ multiplex PCR; TCRdb's version includes in-frame clones alone and lacks a portion of them. This sample has about 680,000 clones; around three quarters occur once, and the top ten carry around 1.8%. Sequenced sample: memory CD4+ T cells sorted from blood. Subset: CD45RA-negative fraction. The receptors here all came from a woman aged 30 to 39 in good health.

This clone was seen a single time. The chain's CDR3 is CASSTDRVETQYF. Here the CDR3 DNA reads TGTGCCAGCAGCACGGACAGGGTCGAGACCCAGTACTTC. The chain links TRBV11-3 to TRBJ2-5; 8 positions match TRBD1. CDR3 size: 13 residues. From germline, CDR1 is SGHNT and CDR2 YENEEA. J lost 5 bases, V lost 5 bases, and 4 bases had no gene match.

This clone was seen only a few times. Other DNA sequences within the sample encode an identical CDR3. The chain uses TRBV27 and TRBJ2-1; 11 nucleotides agree with TRBD2. CDR3 length: 16 residues. The germline V gene encodes CDR1 MNHEY and CDR2 SMNVEV (reference sequence). The trim removed 0 bases at V and 4 bases at J, leaving 2 bases unmatched. The CDR3 DNA follows: TGTGCCAGCAGTTTATCTGGGACTAGCGGATACAATGAGCAGTTCTTC. Protein: CASSLSGTSGYNEQFF.

Remarks on this clone: A junction boundary mismatches the germline segment, possibly from a read error. The J gene is TRBJ2-3, the V gene TRBV19; unclear D gene. CDR1 and CDR2 from the germline V gene are LNHDA and SQIVND (reference sequence). This CDR3 contains 12 residues. DNA of the CDR3: TGTGCCAGTAGCGAAGTTCAATACGCAGTACATTTT. It specifies CASSEVQYAVHF.

The rearrangement joins TRBV7-6 to TRBJ2-5; 11 nucleotides agree with TRBD1. Looked up from germline, CDR1 is SGHVS and CDR2 is FNYEAQ. CDR3 length equals 15 residues. V dropped 5 bases and J dropped 6; count of bases not matched to a gene: 8. DNA of the CDR3: TGTGCCAGCAGCATAGGACAGGGGGCGGAGAAGACCCAGTACTTC. Encoded protein: CASSIGQGAEKTQYF.

Details on this clone: Given a much more abundant clone one base away, this may be a read error. The J gene is TRBJ2-1, the V gene TRBV6-4, with a weak D call TRBD1 (5 bases). CDR1 and CDR2 from the germline V gene are MRHNA and SNTAGT. The CDR3 sequence is 13 residues long. V dropped 0 bases and J dropped 5 bases, with 5 bases sitting between them. CDR3 residues: CASSDSDNNEQFF. Here the CDR3 DNA reads TGTGCCAGCAGTGACTCGGACAACAATGAGCAGTTCTTC.

On this clone itself: The sample carries other DNA sequences with the same CDR3. The chain has TRBV28 and TRBJ1-5; the D is unclear. This CDR3 spans 13 amino acids. Between the trimmed V and J ends, which lost 4 bases and 0 bases, there was a span of 4 bases. Germline V gene sequence: CDR1 MDHEN, CDR2 SYDVKM. The CDR3 loop is CASSYGSNQPQHF. As DNA, the CDR3 is TGTGCCAGCAGTTATGGTAGCAATCAGCCCCAGCATTTT.

The genes are TRBV19 and TRBJ1-3; 8 bases align to TRBD1. The germline V gene has CDR1 LNHDA and CDR2 SQIVND (reference sequence). The CDR3 length is 16 residues. The V gene end was trimmed by 7 bases and the J gene end by 1 base; junction bases not matched to a gene: 9. In nucleotides, the CDR3 is TGTGCCAGTACCTGGACAGGGCCCCGGTCTGGAAACACCATATATTTT. The encoded protein is CASTWTGPRSGNTIYF.

This clone was observed a few times. The identical CDR3 is also encoded by other nucleotide sequences in the sample. The genes are TRBV5-1 and TRBJ1-1; D is unresolved. Germline V CDR1 and CDR2: SGHRS, YFSETQ. V was cut by 1 base and J by 0 bases, with 7 bases left in between. There are 14 residues in the CDR3. CDR3 in amino acids: CASSLQSMNTEAFF. DNA for the CDR3: TGCGCCAGCAGCTTGCAAAGCATGAACACTGAAGCTTTCTTT. Full variable domain (remainder filled in from reference TRBV5-1 and TRBJ1-1): KAGVTQTPRYLIKTRGQQVTLSCSPISGHRSVSWYQQTPGQGLQFLFEYFSETQRNKGNFPGRFSGRQFSNSRSEMNVSTLELGDSALYLCASSLQSMNTEAFFGQGTRLTVV.

Worth noting for this clone: Other DNA sequences from this sample encode an identical CDR3 as well. DNA for the CDR3: TGTGCCAGCAGCTTCTCAGGGAGGAACACTGAAGCTTTCTTT. It specifies CASSFSGRNTEAFF. V gene TRBV27 combines with J gene TRBJ1-1, with D possibly being TRBD1 (5 bases). Germline V gene sequence: CDR1 MNHEY, CDR2 SMNVEV (reference sequence). CDR3 length: 14 residues. V lost 6 bases to trimming and J lost 1 base, with 12 bases between them.

The chain recombines TRBV5-1 with TRBJ1-1; TRBD1 might be the D (5 bases). V gave up 3 bases and J gave up 4 bases, with 13 bases separating them. Germline CDR1 SGHRS, CDR2 YFSETQ. The CDR3 is 14 residues long. CDR3 coding DNA: TGCGCCAGCAGCTGGGGGGTTTCGGCCACTGAAGCTTTCTTT. This translates into CASSWGVSATEAFF.

The chain carries TRBV9 and TRBJ1-4; possibly TRBD1 for D (5 bases). The germline V gene encodes CDR1 SGDLS and CDR2 YYNGEE. This CDR3 spans 14 amino acids. V was trimmed by 3 bases and J by 4 bases, leaving 10 bases between them. In DNA, the CDR3 is TGTGCCAGCAGCGATGACAGCGTTAATGAAAAACTGTTTTTT. It translates to CASSDDSVNEKLFF. The whole variable domain, filled in from reference TRBV9 and TRBJ1-4, reads DSGVTQTPKHLITATGQRVTLRCSPRSGDLSVYWYQQSLDQGLQFLIQYYNGEERAKGNILERFSAQQFPDLHSELNLSSLELGDSALYFCASSDDSVNEKLFFGSGTQLSVL.

This clone has ten or more counts. At the DNA level, this CDR3 is encoded by other sequences in the same sample as well. This chain uses TRBV19 with TRBJ1-5, with a tentative D call TRBD1 (5 bases). CDR1 is LNHDA and CDR2 is SQIVND in the germline V gene (reference sequence). V gave up 6 bases and J gave up 3 bases, with 9 bases separating them. The CDR3 consists of 13 residues. This CDR3 reads CASSGTDNQPQHF. CDR3 coding DNA: TGTGCCAGTAGCGGGACGGACAATCAGCCCCAGCATTTT.

To note about this clone: Other DNA sequences in the same sample also yield this CDR3. This chain uses TRBV5-1 with TRBJ2-2, with a tentative D call TRBD1 (6 bases). V was clipped by 0 bases and J by 6 bases, with 6 bases between them. The CDR3 length is 13 residues. Germline V gene sequence: CDR1 SGHRS, CDR2 YFSETQ. CDR3 loop: CASSLDRAGELFF. The CDR3 DNA sequence: TGCGCCAGCAGCTTGGACAGGGCCGGGGAGCTGTTTTTT.

This sequence joins TRBV5-1 and TRBJ1-1; the match to TRBD1 covers 9 bases. The CDR3 sequence is 14 residues long. V lost 7 bases and J lost 4; bases outside the gene matches: 8. Looked up from germline, CDR1 is SGHRS and CDR2 is YFSETQ. As DNA, the CDR3 is TGCGCCAGCCGACAGGGGGACGGGGGCACTGAAGCTTTCTTT. Residues: CASRQGDGGTEAFF.

A note on this clone: This sequence may be a read error, since a much larger clone differs from it by one base. Other DNA sequences in the sample encode the same CDR3. CDR3 coding DNA: TGTGCCAGCAGCTTATCTGATACGCAGTATTTT. It is translated as CASSLSDTQYF. The chain uses TRBV7-9 and TRBJ2-3, with no clear D. Per germline, CDR1 SEHNR and CDR2 FQNEAQ (reference sequence). Trimming removed 2 bases at V and 6 bases at J, with 3 bases between. The CDR3 spans 11 residues.